Presented here are 12 T cell receptor beta chains from one specimen sequenced in a study of blood T cell repertoires in COVID-19. Method: immunoSEQ multiplex PCR; TCRdb's copy keeps in-frame clones and lacks some. The sample lists 40,000 to 50,000 clones, around 89% occurring once. The specimen was peripheral blood. Receptors were obtained from a human donor in a cohort sampled during active COVID-19.

The chain carries TRBV7-6 and TRBJ2-5; TRBD1 agrees at 7 bases. After removal of 2 bases from V and 3 bases from J, the junction contained 12 bases not matched to a gene. The CDR3 length is 17 residues. CDR1 and CDR2 (germline): SGHVS, FNYEAQ. The CDR3, as DNA: TGTGCCAGCAGCTTATATGTTGGGGACAGCCCTGAAGAGACCCAGTACTTC. Translating it yields CASSLYVGDSPEETQYF. Variable domain in full (rest from reference TRBV7-6 and TRBJ2-5): GAGVSQSPRYKVTKRGQDVALRCDPISGHVSLYWYRQALGQGPEFLTYFNYEAQQDKSGLPNDRFSAERPEGSISTLTIQRTEQRDSAMYRCASSLYVGDSPEETQYFGPGTRLLVL.

J is TRBJ2-7 and V is TRBV4-1; the match to TRBD2 covers 11 bases. Germline V gives CDR1 MGHRA, CDR2 YSYEKL. V trimming: 3 bases; J trimming: 3 bases; junction bases outside the gene matches: 4. The CDR3 runs to 15 residues. CDR3: CASSQETSGNYEQYF. In nucleotides, the CDR3 is TGCGCCAGCAGCCAGGAGACTAGCGGGAACTACGAGCAGTACTTC.

The chain carries TRBV5-1 and TRBJ2-3; 7 nucleotides align to TRBD1. This CDR3 is 14 amino acids long. Germline-derived CDR1 and CDR2 are SGHRS and YFSETQ. The junction had 8 bases not matched to a gene; V was cut back by 7 bases and J by 3 bases. The CDR3 loop reads CASQNRGGTDTQYF. The CDR3 region has the DNA TGCGCCAGCCAGAACAGGGGTGGGACAGATACGCAGTATTTT.

The V and J genes are TRBV9 and TRBJ2-2, with a tentative D call TRBD2 (6 bases). The CDR3 contains 15 residues. Germline loops: CDR1 SGDLS, CDR2 YYNGEE. Trimming removed 2 bases at V and 1 base at J, with 9 bases between. The CDR3 nucleotides read TGTGCCAGCAGCGTCTTTAGCGGGAACACCGGGGAGCTGTTTTTT. Translation gives CASSVFSGNTGELFF.

The genes are TRBV5-6 and TRBJ2-7; 9 positions agree with TRBD2. Trimming cost V 4 bases and J 11 bases; bases outside gene matches: 16. This CDR3 is built from 15 residues. Germline V lookup: CDR1 SGHDT, CDR2 YYEEEE. This CDR3 is CASSPREAGGPFEYF. The DNA for the CDR3 is TGTGCCAGCAGCCCCAGGGAGGCGGGGGGGCCGTTTGAGTACTTC.

This chain connects TRBV7-9 to TRBJ1-3, with D perhaps TRBD1 (6 bases). V lost 4 bases and J lost 0, with 16 bases in between. Germline V gene sequence: CDR1 SEHNR, CDR2 FQNEAQ (reference sequence). The CDR3 is made up of 17 amino acids. CDR3 DNA: TGTGCCAGCAGCTCCAATTACCCGGACAGCTCTGGAAACACCATATATTTT. It is translated as CASSSNYPDSSGNTIYF.

V and J are TRBV7-4 and TRBJ2-2; 10 bases align to TRBD1. CDR1 SGHVT and CDR2 SQSDAQ come from the germline V gene. The CDR3 length is 18 residues. Trimming cost V 0 bases and J 0 bases; bases outside gene matches: 4. The CDR3 spells CASSLAETGGANTGELFF. In nucleotides, the CDR3 is TGTGCCAGCAGCTTAGCGGAGACAGGGGGCGCGAACACCGGGGAGCTGTTTTTT. The full variable domain, in which reference TRBV7-4 and TRBJ2-2 provide the parts outside the CDR3, is GAGVSQSPRYKVAKRGRDVALRCDSISGHVTLYWYRQTLGQGSEVLTYSQSDAQRDKSGRPSGRFSAERPERSVSTLKIQRTEQGDSAVYLCASSLAETGGANTGELFFGEGSRLTVL.

The chain carries TRBV5-1 and TRBJ2-2; 14 bases are a match to TRBD2. The CDR3 has 16 amino acids. Germline V gene lookup returns CDR1 SGHRS and CDR2 YFSETQ. V was pared by 4 bases and J by 5 bases, with 4 bases of the junction left unmatched. The CDR3 is CASSLGTSGRTGELFF. The CDR3 nucleotides read TGCGCCAGCAGCCTAGGGACTAGCGGGAGAACCGGGGAGCTGTTTTTT.

V and J are TRBV3-1 (or the pseudogene TRBV3-2) and TRBJ2-5, with 7 bases that match TRBD2. V was clipped by 0 bases and J by 2 bases; unmatched bases: 6. Germline loops: CDR1 LGHDT, CDR2 YNNKEL (reference sequence). The CDR3 runs to 16 residues. CDR3 residues: CASSQEWRGTQETQYF. CDR3 coding DNA: TGTGCCAGCAGCCAAGAGTGGCGGGGGACGCAAGAGACCCAGTACTTC.

This chain joins TRBV11-2 and TRBJ1-1; no definite D call. The CDR3 covers 13 residues. Trimming removed 0 bases from V and 1 base from J, with 3 bases in between. Germline CDR1 and CDR2: SGHAT and FQNNGV. The CDR3 sequence: CASSLEQNTEAFF. CDR3 DNA sequence: TGTGCCAGCAGCTTAGAACAGAACACTGAAGCTTTCTTT.

This clone was detected only once. The V call is TRBV30, the J call TRBJ2-1; 9 bases align to TRBD2. The junction had 6 bases not matched to a gene; V was cut back by 8 bases and J by 4 bases. Germline CDR1 is GTSNPN and CDR2 is SVGIG (reference sequence). The CDR3 loop spans 13 amino acids. CDR3 region: CALLAGEYNEQFF. For the CDR3, the DNA is TGTGCCCTTTTAGCGGGGGAGTACAATGAGCAGTTCTTC.

This rearrangement joins TRBV3-1 (or the pseudogene TRBV3-2) to TRBJ1-6; 7 bases are shared with TRBD1. Germline V CDR1 and CDR2: LGHDT, YNNKEL (reference sequence). V trimming: 1 base; J trimming: 7 bases; junction bases outside the gene matches: 7. This CDR3 comprises 16 residues. The CDR3 nucleotides are TGTGCCAGCAGCCAAGGAGGGGGCGCCCTGAATTCACCCCTCCACTTT. Encoded protein: CASSQGGGALNSPLHF.